Each of the 15 T cell receptor beta chains below was sequenced from the same sample in a study of blood T cells in healthy people across ages. Primers used in a second PCR of about 7 to 12 cycles were a sample-barcoded 5' primer and a J-beta primer mix. TCRdb ran MiXCR on the 5' RACE reads and lists one entry per CDR3 protein. The sample holds more than 900,000 distinct CDR3 sequences, 25% to 35% seen once. Another study also made use of these data, one on T cells of mothers and their children.

Sequencing used blood. Receptors were obtained from a woman aged 35 to 49 in good health.

The gene calls are TRBV12-3 or TRBV12-4 and TRBJ1-2, with no clear D. Trimming shortened V by 4 bases and J by 3 bases, and 12 bases separated the two germline ends. CDR3 length: 14 amino acids. The CDR3 DNA reads TGTGCCAGCAGTTGGTCCGGCAACTACTATGGCTACACCTTC. Translating gives CASSWSGNYYGYTF.

Concerning this clonotype itself: A much larger clone sits a single nucleotide away, making a read error possible. The chain combines TRBV14 with TRBJ2-4; D ambiguous. Germline V gene sequence: CDR1 SGHDN, CDR2 FVKESK. This CDR3 spans 14 amino acids. CDR3 residues: CAGSPWGAKNIQYF. The CDR3 region has the DNA TGTGCCGGCAGCCCCTGGGGAGCCAAAAACATTCAGTACTTC.

In regard to this clonotype: Possible read error: a much larger clone is one base away. The chain joins TRBV7-2 to TRBJ2-7; a possible D gene is TRBD1 (5 bases). The CDR3 is 13 amino acids. The germline V gene has CDR1 SGHTA and CDR2 FQGNSA. DNA of the CDR3: TGTGCCAGCAGCTTACGACAGTCCTACGAGCGGTACTTC. Translating it yields CASSLRQSYERYF.

The chain combines TRBV5-1 with TRBJ2-1, with TRBD2 identical over 9 bases. Matching the DNA end better, TRBJ2-7 makes the J call doubtful. This CDR3 spans 17 amino acids. Germline values: CDR1 SGHRS, CDR2 YFSETQ. CDR3 region: CASSPGTSFSVYNEQYF. CDR3 sequence (DNA): TGCGCCAGCAGCCCGGGGACTAGCTTTTCCGTTTACAATGAGCAGTACTTC.

This rearrangement joins TRBV4-1 to TRBJ1-2; no definite D call. The germline gives CDR1 MGHRA, CDR2 YSYEKL. V was pared by 1 base and J by 1 base, with 10 bases between. The CDR3 sequence is 15 residues long. The CDR3: CASSQGLLYNYGYTF. The CDR3 region has the DNA TGCGCCAGCAGCCAAGGACTACTTTATAACTATGGCTACACCTTC.

This chain connects TRBV28 to TRBJ1-1; weak D call: TRBD1 (6 bases). With 4 bases removed from V and 4 bases from J, the gap between germline ends came to 25 bases. Per germline, CDR1 MDHEN and CDR2 SYDVKM. The CDR3 totals 18 residues. The CDR3 spells CASSSLVELQGVGTEAFF. DNA of the CDR3: TGTGCCAGCAGTTCCCTGGTCGAGCTACAGGGTGTGGGCACTGAAGCTTTCTTT.

In this sample, this clonotype turned up many times. The V call is TRBV5-1, the J call TRBJ2-5; D could derive from TRBD1 or TRBD2 (5 bases each). V was pared by 4 bases and J by 4 bases, with 17 bases between. Germline-derived CDR1 and CDR2 are SGHRS and YFSETQ. This CDR3 comprises 15 residues. The CDR3 DNA reads as TGCGCCAGCAGCCGTTCCGGGACGCAGGGAGAGACCCAGTACTTC. Protein product: CASSRSGTQGETQYF.

This clonotype occurred a few times. The rearrangement links TRBV20-1 to TRBJ2-7; TRBD2 matches at 15 bases. Germline V CDR1 and CDR2: DFQATT, SNEGSKA (reference sequence). This CDR3 region has 19 residues. The V segment lost 0 bases and the J segment 0 bases; nucleotides outside the gene matches: 9. CDR3 in DNA: TGCAGTGCTAGAGAAACCACCGGGACTAGCGGGGGGAGCTCCTACGAGCAGTACTTC. Residues: CSARETTGTSGGSSYEQYF.

This clonotype was counted many times. A much larger clone differs from this one at a single base, so this may be a read error. The chain is built from TRBV7-2 and TRBJ1-2; no definite D call. The CDR3 spans 13 residues. In germline, CDR1 is SGHTA, CDR2 FQGNSA. Trimming took 6 bases from V and 1 from J, leaving 9 bases between them. This CDR3 reads CASRDDLNYGYTF. CDR3 in DNA: TGTGCCAGCAGGGACGACCTTAACTATGGCTACACCTTC.

CDR3 loop: CASSEAGGGGEQYF. CDR3 bases: TGTGCCAGCAGTGAAGCGGGAGGCGGGGGTGAGCAGTACTTC. This chain connects TRBV6-1 to TRBJ2-7; 7 bases agree with TRBD2. The V and J ends lost 0 bases and 7 bases, in that order; junction bases with no gene match: 6. Germline values: CDR1 MNHNS, CDR2 SASEGT. This CDR3 comprises 14 residues.

This clonotype was detected only a few times. In DNA, the CDR3 is TGTGCCAGCAGTCGGGGGGTGGTCACTGGGGCCAACGTCCTGACTTTC. It translates to CASSRGVVTGANVLTF. The gene calls are TRBV27 and TRBJ2-6; 7 bases fit TRBD2. The CDR3 is made up of 16 amino acids. CDR1 is MNHEY, CDR2 SMNVEV, per germline (reference sequence). Trimming took 5 bases from V and 2 from J; bases not matched to a gene: 6. Full variable domain (rest looked up from reference TRBV27 and TRBJ2-6): EAQVTQNPRYLITVTGKKLTVTCSQNMNHEYMSWYRQDPGLGLRQIYYSMNVEVTDKGDVPEGYKVSRKEKRNFPLILESPSPNQTSLYFCASSRGVVTGANVLTFGAGSRLTVL.

The chain employs TRBV7-9 and TRBJ2-7; D might be TRBD1 (6 bases). V lost 4 bases, J lost 2 bases, and 12 bases lay in between. CDR3 size: 14 residues. Germline V CDR1 and CDR2: SEHNR, FQNEAQ (reference sequence). This chain's CDR3 is CASSSGELTYEQYF. In DNA form, the CDR3 reads TGTGCCAGCAGCTCAGGGGAATTGACCTACGAGCAGTACTTC.

This clonotype was counted many times. This rearrangement joins TRBV10-3 to TRBJ1-5; no firm D call. The CDR3 is 12 amino acids. The V gene's germline CDR1 is ENHRY and CDR2 SYGVKD. V lost 4 bases and J 4 bases, leaving 5 bases between the germline ends. The DNA for the CDR3 is TGTGCCATCAGTGGTGTTAATCAGCCCCAGCATTTT. Translating it yields CAISGVNQPQHF.

There are many counts of this clonotype. V gene TRBV3-1 combines with J gene TRBJ2-7, with 7 bases that match TRBD1. CDR1 and CDR2 (germline): LGHDT, YNNKEL (reference sequence). V was pared by 5 bases and J by 6 bases, with 4 bases of the junction left unmatched. The CDR3 contains 12 residues. CDR3 sequence: CASSKTGVEQYF. Here the CDR3 DNA reads TGTGCCAGCAGCAAAACAGGGGTCGAGCAGTACTTC.

The chain employs TRBV7-9 and TRBJ2-1; possibly TRBD2 for D (6 bases). Germline V CDR1 and CDR2: SEHNR, FQNEAQ (reference sequence). V gave up 7 bases and J gave up 0 bases, with 10 bases separating them. The CDR3 extends over 14 amino acids. DNA for the CDR3: TGTGCCAGCAACCGGGAGAGCTCCTACAATGAGCAGTTCTTC. Its translation is CASNRESSYNEQFF. The complete variable domain, with remaining parts taken from reference TRBV7-9 and TRBJ2-1, reads DTGVSQNPRHKITKRGQNVTFRCDPISEHNRLYWYRQTLGQGPEFLTYFQNEAQLEKSRLLSDRFSAERPKGSFSTLEIQRTEQGDSAMYLCASNRESSYNEQFFGPGTRLTVL.